The rows below give T cell receptor beta chains drawn from one sample of a study of human T cells and chemical hapten exposure. MiXCR, applied by TCRdb to the RACE reads, yields one record per CDR3 protein. Of tens of thousands of distinct CDR3 sequences listed, roughly 9.1% are singletons. The sequenced sample was whole blood, obtained in connection with sensitization to the hapten diphenylcyclopropenone (DPC). These receptors were obtained from a woman in her forties with alopecia areata. Some clones in this sample may be carry-over from other donors' samples. Both conserved end residues are part of each CDR3. A D gene is named only where the DNA matches it firmly. A row's size may be missing; if present it is once, few, many or a size class.

d_call,j_call,clone_size,v_call,cdr3_nt,cdr3_aa
-,TRBJ2-4,many,TRBV29-1,TGCAGCGTTGTGTTAATAGCCAAAAACATTCAGTACTTC,CSVVLIAKNIQYF
-,TRBJ2-7,many,TRBV19,TGTGCCAGTAGTACTACAACCTCTGAAGCCAGCTACGAGCAGTACTTC,CASSTTTSEASYEQYF
-,TRBJ1-6,many,TRBV7-6,TGTGCCAGCAGCTTAGCGACCAGGGTTGATTCACCCCTCCACTTT,CASSLATRVDSPLHF
-,TRBJ2-1,many,TRBV3-1,TGTGCCAGCAGCCTGTGGACGGGTAACAATGAGCAGTTCTTC,CASSLWTGNNEQFF
TRBD2,TRBJ2-1,few,TRBV7-2,TGTGCCAGCAGAACGGGACTAGCGGGGTACAATGAGCAGTTCTTC,CASRTGLAGYNEQFF
-,TRBJ2-7,many,TRBV7-3,TGTGCCAGCAGCGACGGGTCCTACGAGCAGTACTTC,CASSDGSYEQYF
-,TRBJ1-1,-,TRBV20-1,TGCAGTGCTAGGGATCGGTGGGCTGAAGCTTTCTTT,CSARDRWAEAFF
-,TRBJ2-2,-,TRBV5-1,TGCGCCAGCAGGGCGAACTCGAACACCGGGGAGCTGTTTTTT,CASRANSNTGELFF
-,TRBJ1-5,few,TRBV3-1,TGTGCCAGCAGCCAAGATTCCGCCGGGAATCAGCCCCAGCATTTT,CASSQDSAGNQPQHF
TRBD1,TRBJ2-7,-,TRBV30,TGTGCCTGGAGTGTACGAGGGGGCATCGGATACGAGCAGTACTTC,CAWSVRGGIGYEQYF
-,TRBJ2-7,many,TRBV27,TGTGCCAGCAGTTTAGGCCACGAGCAGTACTTC,CASSLGHEQYF
TRBD2,TRBJ2-3,many,TRBV6-5,TGTGCCAGCAGTTACGCTTCTAGCGGGCAGGGGACAGATACGCAGTATTTT,CASSYASSGQGTDTQYF
-,TRBJ2-1,few,TRBV7-9,TGTGCCAGCAGCTTAGCGAGAGGGGCTGGGAATGAGCAGTTCTTC,CASSLARGAGNEQFF
-,TRBJ2-5,few,TRBV10-2,TGCGCCAGCAGGGTGGTAGTTGGGCGGCAAGAGACCCAGTACTTC,CASRVVVGRQETQYF
-,TRBJ2-3,many,TRBV20-1,TGCAGTGCTAACGGGGGTAGTGCTACGCAGTATTTT,CSANGGSATQYF
-,TRBJ1-3,many,TRBV7-8,TGTGCCAGCAGCTCCGGGAGTTATTCTGGAAACACCATATATTTT,CASSSGSYSGNTIYF
-,TRBJ2-3,-,TRBV5-1,TGCGCCAGCGGCCTCGGACAGGGAGGGGGCACAGATACGCAGTATTTT,CASGLGQGGGTDTQYF
-,TRBJ1-2,few,TRBV6-1,TGTGCCAGCTCTGGCGTCCCACCCTTTAACTATGGCTACACCTTC,CASSGVPPFNYGYTF
-,TRBJ1-2,many,TRBV6-5,-,CASSYSFSSGRGGYTF
TRBD1,TRBJ2-7,-,TRBV7-2,TGTGCCAGCAGCCCCATACAGGGGGCCTACGAGCAGTACTTC,CASSPIQGAYEQYF
TRBD1,TRBJ1-5,-,TRBV27,TGTGCCAGCGGTTGGGACAGGGGAGGTAGCAATCAGCCCCAGCATTTT,CASGWDRGGSNQPQHF
TRBD1,TRBJ2-2,many,TRBV4-3,TGCGCCAGCAGCCAAGACGGAAGAGGGACAGGGGTTGGGGAGCTGTTTTTT,CASSQDGRGTGVGELFF
-,TRBJ1-6,few,TRBV2,TGTGCCAGCAGTTCGCGGGCCCGGAATTCACCCCTCCACTTT,CASSSRARNSPLHF
-,TRBJ2-1,-,TRBV7-2,TGTGCCAGCAGCTCCGCCTACAATGAGCAGTTCTTC,CASSSAYNEQFF
-,TRBJ1-2,-,TRBV12-3/TRBV12-4,TGTGCCAGCAGTTCTTCAGGACAGATTGGTGTCTATGGCTACACCTTC,CASSSSGQIGVYGYTF
-,TRBJ2-1,few,TRBV4-1,TGCGCCAGCAGCCAAAGGGACGGATCTCAGTTCTTC,CASSQRDGSQFF
-,TRBJ1-2,few,TRBV4-3,TGCGCCAGCAGCCGCGGACAGTACTATGGCTACACCTTC,CASSRGQYYGYTF
-,TRBJ2-1,-,TRBV6-2/TRBV6-3,TGTGCCAGCAGTTACTTTGGAAATGAGCAGTTCTTC,CASSYFGNEQFF
-,TRBJ2-5,-,TRBV7-9,TGTGCCAGCAGCTTTGTAGGGGAGACCCAGTACTTC,CASSFVGETQYF
-,TRBJ1-6,many,TRBV4-2,TGTGCCAGCAGCCAAGATCGGGCAGGGGTGTTCAATTCACCCCTCCACTTT,CASSQDRAGVFNSPLHF
-,TRBJ1-1,many,TRBV10-3,TGTGCCATCCCCCATACAGGGCTAAGATATCCTGAAGCTTTCTTT,CAIPHTGLRYPEAFF
-,TRBJ1-1,many,TRBV7-3,TGTGCCAGCAGCTTAACCACAAACACTGAAGCTTTCTTT,CASSLTTNTEAFF
-,TRBJ1-3,many,TRBV3-1,TGTGCCAGCAGCCAAGACATCCTCTCTGGAAACACCATATATTTT,CASSQDILSGNTIYF
TRBD1,TRBJ1-2,-,TRBV6-5,TGTGCCAGCAGCCTAGGACAGGGGGCGCGTGGCTATGGCTACACCTTC,CASSLGQGARGYGYTF
TRBD1,TRBJ2-1,many,TRBV5-4,TGTGCCAGCAGCCCACCGGGGGGACAGGGAGTCAGTGAGCAGTTCTTC,CASSPPGGQGVSEQFF
TRBD2,TRBJ2-2,few,TRBV2,TGTGCCAGCAGTGAAAAGGGGAGGGACACCGGGGAGCTGTTTTTT,CASSEKGRDTGELFF
TRBD2,TRBJ2-3,-,TRBV7-2,TGTGCCAGCAGCCCGCGGCTAGCGGGGGATCGCACAGATACGCAGTATTTT,CASSPRLAGDRTDTQYF
-,TRBJ1-2,many,TRBV4-1,TGCGCCAGCAGCTTGGCGGACGGAATTTACTATGGCTACACCTTC,CASSLADGIYYGYTF
-,TRBJ1-4,-,TRBV18,TGTGCCAGCTCACCCGCAGCCCTTCTGGCAAAACTGTTTTTT,CASSPAALLAKLFF
-,TRBJ2-5,-,TRBV25-1,TGTGCCAGCAGTGTTGGGGCCGGATGGCAAGAGACCCAGTACTTC,CASSVGAGWQETQYF
TRBD1,TRBJ2-7,many,TRBV5-1,TGCGCCAGCAGCCCGGGACAGCTGGGCGAGCAGTACTTC,CASSPGQLGEQYF
-,TRBJ1-1,-,TRBV4-2,TGTGCCAGCAGCCAGGAACAGGACGCTTACATCGAAGCTTTCTTT,CASSQEQDAYIEAFF
-,TRBJ2-2,-,TRBV4-3,TGCGCCAGCAGCCAATACCTTAGCACCGGGGAGCTGTTTTTT,CASSQYLSTGELFF
-,TRBJ1-1,many,TRBV6-2/TRBV6-3,TGTGCCAGCCGTAGAGCTGGGACTGAAGCTTTCTTT,CASRRAGTEAFF
-,TRBJ1-1,many,TRBV5-1,TGCGCCAGCAGGTTCAGTGGGAACACTGAAGCTTTCTTT,CASRFSGNTEAFF
-,TRBJ2-7,many,TRBV7-8,TGTGCCAGCAGGGTATGGCAGGGCCCCGCCTACGAGCAGTACTTC,CASRVWQGPAYEQYF
TRBD1,TRBJ2-3,many,TRBV5-1,TGCGCCAGCGGACAGGGAGGAGATACGCAGTATTTT,CASGQGGDTQYF
-,TRBJ2-7,many,TRBV27,TGTGCCAGCAGTCCAGGGAGGGAGCAGTACTTC,CASSPGREQYF
TRBD1,TRBJ1-1,many,TRBV14,TGTGCCAGCAGCCACTTAGACAGGGACACTGAAGCTTTCTTT,CASSHLDRDTEAFF
-,TRBJ2-3,few,TRBV7-2,TGTGCCAGCAGCTTAGGGGTTGGAGAGTACGATACGCAGTATTTT,CASSLGVGEYDTQYF
TRBD1,TRBJ1-2,few,TRBV7-9,TGTGCCAGCACCCGGACAGGGGGCGACTATGGCTACACCTTC,CASTRTGGDYGYTF
-,TRBJ2-1,-,TRBV6-5,TGTGCCACCGTCAATGCCCCCTACAATGAGCAGTTCTTC,CATVNAPYNEQFF
-,TRBJ1-1,many,TRBV5-1,TGCGCCAGCAGCTTGGGGCCGGGCCATGCCGGCCTGCTAGTGAACACTGAAGCTTTCTTT,CASSLGPGHAGLLVNTEAFF
TRBD1,TRBJ1-5,few,TRBV19,TGTGCCAGTAGTCCCCGGGACAGAAATCAGCCCCAGCATTTT,CASSPRDRNQPQHF
-,TRBJ2-4,few,TRBV12-2,TGTGCAAGTCGCTTAGCGCCCAGGCCCCGCAAAAACATTCAGTACTTC,CASRLAPRPRKNIQYF